This T cell receptor beta chain was documented in a study of blood T cells in healthy people across ages. Study information: Template switching retrieved approximately one barcoded beta molecule for each two T cells.

Primed by a sample-barcoded 5' primer and a J-beta primer mix, a second PCR proceeded for 7 to 11 cycles. TCRdb reanalysed the 5' RACE reads using MiXCR and keeps one entry per CDR3 protein. In the table there are 870,000 or so distinct CDR3 sequences, 25% to 35% of which are singletons. Germline CDR1 reads MNHEY; CDR2 reads SVGAGI. The CDR3 has 11 amino acids. The ends were cut back, 6 bases at V and 3 bases at J, with 6 bases in the middle. Donors each provided ten milliliters of peripheral blood. This clonotype was recorded at least ten times. Antigen: not known. Overall study findings and caveats: Reliance upon unsorted PBMCs precluded definitive naive versus antigen-experienced comparison. Naive CD4+ cells and diversity were both higher in long-lived donors than in aged donors.

Sequences were obtained from blood. The origin of this receptor is a woman older than 75 in good health. V is TRBV6-5 and J is TRBJ2-7; D gene unclear. As DNA, the CDR3 is TGTGCCAGCAGGGGCCTCTACGAGCAGTACTTC. This sequence encodes CASRGLYEQYF.